This TCR beta chain came from a study of blood T cell repertoires in COVID-19. On the study more broadly: There were acute and convalescent COVID-19 samples, and they came from the United States, Italy and Spain. From T cells, B-cell-depleted T cells, or PBMCs came the material, which was cDNA or gDNA.

The length of the CDR3 is 15 residues. Germline V gene lookup returns CDR1 SGHDN and CDR2 FVKESK. Trimming took 4 bases from V and 5 from J; bases not matched to a gene: 8. This clone was seen only once. In the original analysis: Reference gene primer amplification gave estimated nucleated cell counts. TCRdb's table, derived via immunoSEQ multiplex PCR, lists solely in-frame clones and lacks some. V, J and clone size were drawn from that table, and D and trimming were deduced from the DNA. Of roughly 260,000 clones in the sample, about 89% were seen once. The chain carries TRBV14 and TRBJ1-1; 9 bases align to TRBD1. The TCR was taken from a middle-aged man who had recovered from COVID-19. Sequencing input: peripheral blood. CDR3 coding DNA: TGTGCCAGCAGCCCGGCACAGGGGGCGCGTACTGAAGCTTTCTTT. Translated, it gives CASSPAQGARTEAFF.